The rows below give T cell receptor beta chains drawn from one sample of a study of shared clonotypes between healthy human individuals. Sequencing used immunoSEQ multiplex PCR; TCRdb keeps in-frame clones, though not all of them. The table has fewer than 1 million clones, 96% seen once. Sequencing was performed on naive CD8+ T cells sorted from blood. The receptors originated from a man younger than 45 in good health. Each CDR3 is given with its conserved first and last residue. The D gene is left open where the match is weak. The listing skips clone size in some rows; elsewhere it reads once, few, many or a size class.

size	J	length	V	D	CDR3	DNA
NA	TRBJ2-3	16	TRBV19	TRBD2	CASSIRVAGGTDTQYF	TGTGCCAGTAGTATAAGGGTAGCGGGAGGGACAGATACGCAGTATTTT
NA	TRBJ1-4	15	TRBV14	NA	CASSQYWGTNEKLFF	TGTGCCAGCAGCCAATACTGGGGAACTAATGAAAAACTGTTTTTT
NA	TRBJ2-7	13	TRBV6-5	TRBD1	CASSYAGDSEQYF	TGTGCCAGCAGTTACGCCGGGGACAGCGAGCAGTACTTC
NA	TRBJ2-3	14	TRBV29-1	TRBD2	CSVNLAGEFYTQYF	TGCAGCGTCAACCTTGCGGGAGAGTTTTATACGCAGTATTTT
NA	TRBJ1-1	13	TRBV19	NA	CASSLYMNTEAFF	TGTGCCAGTAGCCTATATATGAACACTGAAGCTTTCTTT
once	TRBJ2-1	12	TRBV6-5	NA	CASSYSGNEQFF	TGTGCCAGCAGTTACTCCGGTAATGAGCAGTTCTTC
NA	TRBJ2-5	18	TRBV28	TRBD2	CASSSLSRLAGAAETQYF	TGTGCCAGCAGTTCCCTATCAAGACTAGCGGGAGCGGCAGAGACCCAGTACTTC
NA	TRBJ1-5	15	TRBV27	NA	CASSLSTGTNQPQHF	TGTGCCAGCAGTTTATCTACAGGGACCAATCAGCCCCAGCATTTT
once	TRBJ2-7	13	TRBV12-2	NA	CASRLAFRYEQYF	TGTGCAAGTCGCCTAGCTTTCCGATACGAGCAGTACTTC
NA	TRBJ2-6	16	TRBV15	NA	CATSRDHTSGANVLTF	TGTGCCACCAGCAGAGATCACACCTCTGGGGCCAACGTCCTGACTTTC
NA	TRBJ2-7	15	TRBV27	TRBD1	CASSFRGQGSYEQYF	TGTGCCAGCAGTTTCCGGGGACAGGGGTCTTACGAGCAGTACTTC
NA	TRBJ2-1	12	TRBV11-2	NA	CASSLVRDEQFF	TGTGCCAGCAGCTTAGTGCGGGATGAGCAGTTCTTC
NA	TRBJ2-7	13	TRBV11-2	TRBD2	CASSIAGAREQYF	TGTGCCAGCAGCATAGCGGGAGCGAGAGAGCAGTACTTC
once	TRBJ2-1	14	TRBV15	TRBD2	CATSSRGSGTEQFF	TGTGCCACCAGCTCCCGGGGTAGCGGGACCGAGCAGTTCTTC
NA	TRBJ2-7	15	TRBV11-2	NA	CASSLEAGTIYEQYF	TGTGCCAGCAGCTTAGAGGCCGGGACGATATACGAGCAGTACTTC
NA	TRBJ2-1	15	TRBV6-1	NA	CASSPQRRGALEQFF	TGTGCCAGCAGTCCCCAGCGGAGGGGGGCCCTTGAGCAGTTCTTC
NA	TRBJ1-4	11	TRBV20-1	TRBD1	CSTRTGLKLFF	TGCAGTACTCGGACAGGGCTAAAACTGTTTTTT
NA	TRBJ2-3	13	TRBV7-3	NA	CASALNNQGTQYF	TGTGCCAGCGCCCTTAACAATCAGGGTACGCAGTATTTT
NA	TRBJ2-1	16	TRBV7-9	NA	CASSSWDRVGRGEQFF	TGTGCCAGCAGCTCCTGGGATCGCGTCGGGAGAGGTGAGCAGTTCTTC
NA	TRBJ1-1	12	TRBV5-1	NA	CASSLASTEAFF	TGCGCCAGCAGCTTGGCCAGTACTGAAGCTTTCTTT
NA	TRBJ2-2	20	TRBV5-4	TRBD1	CASSLWPVTGGFSDTGELFF	TGTGCCAGCAGCTTGTGGCCGGTTACAGGGGGGTTTTCGGATACCGGGGAGCTGTTTTTT
NA	TRBJ1-5	14	TRBV6-6	NA	CASSFDISNQPQHF	TGTGCCAGCAGCTTCGACATTAGCAATCAGCCCCAGCATTTT
NA	TRBJ1-5	13	TRBV4-1	NA	CASSQVARQPQHF	TGCGCCAGCAGCCAAGTAGCGAGGCAGCCCCAGCATTTT
NA	TRBJ2-1	17	TRBV7-2	NA	CASSFRGDSWFSNEQFF	TGTGCCAGCAGCTTTAGGGGGGACAGTTGGTTTAGCAATGAGCAGTTCTTC
NA	TRBJ2-3	11	TRBV20-1	NA	CSATTTDTQYF	TGCAGTGCTACCACCACAGATACGCAGTATTTT
once	TRBJ1-1	17	TRBV4-3	TRBD1	CASSQDRSTGGSTEAFF	TGCGCCAGCAGCCAAGACCGATCCACAGGGGGGAGTACTGAAGCTTTCTTT
NA	TRBJ2-1	17	TRBV12-2	NA	CASRFKLAGGQYNEQFF	TGTGCAAGTCGCTTTAAATTAGCGGGAGGGCAATACAATGAGCAGTTCTTC
NA	TRBJ1-5	15	TRBV4-1	NA	CASSQVDTSNQPQHF	TGCGCCAGCAGCCAAGTAGACACGAGCAATCAGCCCCAGCATTTT
NA	TRBJ2-2	14	TRBV6-5	NA	CASSYGQMTGELFF	TGTGCCAGCAGTTACGGTCAGATGACCGGGGAGCTGTTTTTT
NA	TRBJ1-1	15	TRBV4-1	TRBD1	CASSYQGARGTEAFF	TGCGCCAGCAGCTACCAGGGGGCGAGAGGGACTGAAGCTTTCTTT
NA	TRBJ2-7	16	TRBV28	NA	CASSSPMELSSYEQYF	TGTGCCAGCAGTTCCCCTATGGAACTGAGCTCCTACGAGCAGTACTTC
NA	TRBJ2-7	14	TRBV7-2	TRBD2	CASSLTSGSYEQYF	TGTGCCAGCAGCTTAACTAGCGGCTCCTACGAGCAGTACTTC
once	TRBJ2-7	14	TRBV7-6	NA	CASSPRGTSYEQYF	TGTGCCAGCAGCCCCCGTGGGACAAGCTACGAGCAGTACTTC
NA	TRBJ1-2	15	TRBV6-1	NA	CATRRLDSANYGYTF	TGTGCCACCAGGAGACTAGACTCAGCTAACTATGGCTACACCTTC
NA	TRBJ2-7	14	TRBV2	NA	CASSSVLSSYEQYF	TGTGCCAGCAGTAGCGTACTAAGCTCCTACGAGCAGTACTTC
NA	TRBJ2-1	13	TRBV10-1	NA	CASSESSTNEQFF	TGCGCCAGCAGTGAGTCTTCTACCAATGAGCAGTTCTTC
NA	TRBJ2-7	13	TRBV7-7	NA	CASSLYSASEQYF	TGTGCCAGCAGCTTATATAGCGCGTCCGAGCAGTACTTC
NA	TRBJ2-1	14	TRBV11-3	NA	CASSSRGQNNEQFF	TGTGCCAGCAGCTCCCGAGGACAGAACAATGAGCAGTTCTTC
NA	TRBJ2-3	19	TRBV7-3	TRBD1	CASSVRGGWTGGHTDTQYF	TGTGCCAGCAGCGTACGAGGTGGCTGGACAGGGGGCCACACAGATACGCAGTATTTT
NA	TRBJ2-7	13	TRBV29-1	NA	CSVLTRDNYEQYF	TGCAGCGTTCTTACCCGGGACAACTACGAGCAGTACTTC
NA	TRBJ2-4	16	TRBV19	NA	CASSISVLGPKNIQYF	TGTGCCAGTAGTATTAGCGTCCTTGGACCCAAAAACATTCAGTACTTC
NA	TRBJ2-1	12	TRBV13	NA	CASSPRRAEQFF	TGTGCCAGCAGCCCACGGAGGGCTGAGCAGTTCTTC
NA	TRBJ2-3	13	TRBV29-1	TRBD2	CSAKGLAADTQYF	TGCAGCGCGAAGGGACTAGCTGCAGATACGCAGTATTTT
NA	TRBJ2-5	15	TRBV29-1	NA	CSVDWVEAGEETQYF	TGCAGCGTTGATTGGGTCGAAGCAGGAGAAGAGACCCAGTACTTC
NA	TRBJ2-1	16	TRBV11-2	NA	CASSFIVGEVHNEQFF	TGTGCCAGCAGCTTTATAGTCGGAGAAGTGCACAATGAGCAGTTCTTC
NA	TRBJ1-5	12	TRBV19	NA	CASQEAQQPQHF	TGTGCCAGCCAAGAAGCACAGCAGCCCCAGCATTTT
NA	TRBJ2-1	15	TRBV10-1	NA	CASSEQQSPNNEQFF	TGCGCCAGCAGTGAGCAACAGTCCCCTAACAATGAGCAGTTCTTC